These 15 T cell receptor beta chains came from one sample sequenced in a study of T cell responses to AZD1222 COVID-19 vaccine. Libraries were prepared by immunoSEQ multiplex PCR; TCRdb keeps only in-frame clonotypes and omits some of them. This sample carries approximately 150,000 clones, over 90% of them seen once, and the ten largest clones take roughly 5.6%. Specimen: peripheral blood, collected on day 0 of AZD1222 vaccination. The origin of the receptors is an adult in good health.

This chain links TRBV6-5 with TRBJ2-5, with 10 bases identical to TRBD2. This CDR3 is 15 amino acids long. Per the germline V gene, CDR1 is MNHEY and CDR2 is SVGAGI. V trimming: 5 bases; J trimming: 0 bases; junction bases outside the gene matches: 3. The CDR3 reads CASSTTSGYQETQYF. The CDR3 bases are TGTGCCAGCAGTACGACTAGCGGGTACCAAGAGACCCAGTACTTC.

This clone has just a few counts. The chain employs TRBV18 and TRBJ1-1, with a weak D call TRBD1 (5 bases). Germline V CDR1 and CDR2: KGHSH, LQKENI. The length of the CDR3 is 14 residues. V lost 3 bases, J lost 5 bases, and 13 bases lay in between. CDR3 sequence reads: CASSPGLGGTEAFF. DNA of the CDR3: TGTGCCAGCTCACCCGGATTGGGGGGAACTGAAGCTTTCTTT.

The rearrangement joins TRBV19 to TRBJ1-5, with 7 bases aligning to TRBD1. The germline V gene encodes CDR1 LNHDA and CDR2 SQIVND (reference sequence). V was clipped by 8 bases and J by 6 bases; unmatched bases: 10. The CDR3 has 14 residues. For the CDR3, the DNA is TGTGCCAGTCTACAGGGGCGTTTAGGTCAGCCCCAGCATTTT. Translated, it gives CASLQGRLGQPQHF.

For this clone: The sample holds other DNA sequences that translate to the same CDR3. The genes are TRBV28 and TRBJ2-1, with TRBD2 matching over 8 bases. The CDR3 length is 15 residues. J was trimmed by 0 bases and V by 6 bases; bases with no gene match: 4. Germline CDR1 is MDHEN and CDR2 is SYDVKM. The CDR3 DNA reads as TGTGCCAGCAGGTCCGGGACTAGCTCCTACAATGAGCAGTTCTTC. Translated, it gives CASRSGTSSYNEQFF.

The chain employs TRBV28 and TRBJ2-7, with TRBD1 identical over 9 bases. The germline V gene has CDR1 MDHEN and CDR2 SYDVKM. The CDR3 has 15 amino acids. V was pared by 5 bases and J by 5 bases, with 10 bases of the junction left unmatched. DNA of the CDR3: TGTGCCAGCAGTATACAACAGGGGGCGTTTAACGAGCAGTACTTC. This translates into CASSIQQGAFNEQYF.

The chain joins TRBV4-1 to TRBJ2-2; no clear D gene. Trimming took 5 bases from V and 6 from J, leaving 13 bases between them. The length of the CDR3 is 14 residues. Per the germline V gene, CDR1 is MGHRA and CDR2 is YSYEKL. The CDR3: CASSLVATPGELFF. The CDR3 region has the DNA TGCGCCAGCAGCTTAGTGGCCACCCCCGGGGAGCTGTTTTTT.

The rearrangement uses TRBV6-2 or TRBV6-3 and TRBJ2-5, with D maybe TRBD2 (7 bases). Deletions cut 5 bases from V and 4 bases from J, with 17 bases between. Germline V CDR1 and CDR2: MNHEY, SVGEGT. The CDR3 runs to 15 residues. CDR3 sequence: CASSDTGRAGETQYF. The CDR3 region has the DNA TGTGCCAGCAGTGATACAGGGAGGGCGGGAGAGACCCAGTACTTC.

V gene TRBV5-6 combines with J gene TRBJ1-1, with D possibly matching TRBD1 (6 bases). V lost 1 base and J 0 bases, leaving 19 bases between the germline ends. The germline gives CDR1 SGHDT, CDR2 YYEEEE. This CDR3 region has 18 residues. The CDR3 DNA follows: TGTGCCAGCAGCTTGTTACAGGGTCCACGTCTCGTGAACACTGAAGCTTTCTTT. It specifies CASSLLQGPRLVNTEAFF. Together with reference TRBV5-6 and TRBJ1-1, the CDR3 gives the full variable domain: DAGVTQSPTHLIKTRGQQVTLRCSPKSGHDTVSWYQQALGQGPQFIFQYYEEEERQRGNFPDRFSGHQFPNYSSELNVNALLLGDSALYLCASSLLQGPRLVNTEAFFGQGTRLTVV.

This rearrangement joins TRBV6-2 or TRBV6-3 to TRBJ2-1, with TRBD2 as a possible D gene (6 bases). V shed 2 bases and J shed 12 bases, with 26 bases lying between them. CDR3 size: 17 residues. Germline CDR1 reads MNHEY; CDR2 reads SVGEGT. CDR3 protein: CASSYSGRVSALGVQFF. The DNA for the CDR3 is TGTGCCAGCAGTTACAGCGGGCGGGTATCGGCCCTTGGGGTGCAGTTCTTC.

The chain has TRBV5-1 and TRBJ1-1; a weak D match, TRBD1 (5 bases). This CDR3 has 15 amino acids. Germline CDR1 SGHRS, CDR2 YFSETQ. Trimming took off 0 bases at V and 0 bases at J, with 9 bases between the two ends. The CDR3 DNA reads TGCGCCAGCAGCTTGGAAGAGGGGATGAACACTGAAGCTTTCTTT. Translated: CASSLEEGMNTEAFF.

The chain joins TRBV6-4 to TRBJ1-1; D uncertain. Looked up from germline, CDR1 is MRHNA and CDR2 is SNTAGT. The CDR3 is 14 amino acids. V was clipped by 0 bases and J by 5 bases, with 10 bases between them. The CDR3 spells CASSDSTFRTEAFF. The CDR3, as DNA: TGTGCCAGCAGTGACTCGACCTTTCGAACTGAAGCTTTCTTT.

V and J are TRBV7-8 and TRBJ1-2; no firm D call. CDR1 and CDR2 (germline): SGHVS, FQNEAQ. V was cut by 5 bases and J by 6 bases, with 16 bases left in between. The CDR3 runs to 14 residues. CDR3 in amino acids: CASSNPADPDGYTF. In DNA form, the CDR3 reads TGTGCCAGCAGCAACCCGGCAGATCCAGATGGCTACACCTTC.

This chain joins TRBV9 and TRBJ2-1; 7 bases match TRBD1. The CDR3 extends over 12 amino acids. The J segment lost 15 bases and the V segment lost 3 bases, leaving 9 bases of the junction unmatched. Germline V gene sequence: CDR1 SGDLS, CDR2 YYNGEE. For the CDR3, the DNA is TGTGCCAGCAGCGGGACAGGCTTTACATTGTTCTTC. It codes for CASSGTGFTLFF.

V is TRBV28 and J is TRBJ2-5, with D perhaps matching TRBD1 (8 bases). The CDR3 sequence is 16 residues long. Trimming shortened V by 5 bases and J by 3 bases, and 19 bases separated the two germline ends. From germline, CDR1 is MDHEN and CDR2 SYDVKM. Here the CDR3 DNA reads TGTGCCAGCAGTAAATTCGACAGGGGAGGGGAAGAGACCCAGTACTTC. Translation gives CASSKFDRGGEETQYF.

The chain joins TRBV2 to TRBJ1-4; a weak D match, TRBD1 (5 bases). The CDR3 has 13 amino acids. Trimming stripped 4 bases from V and 7 bases from J, with 10 bases between. The germline V gene encodes CDR1 SNHLY and CDR2 FYNNEI. In DNA, the CDR3 is TGTGCCAGCAGTGTGGCAGGGAGTGAAAAACTGTTTTTT. Translating gives CASSVAGSEKLFF.